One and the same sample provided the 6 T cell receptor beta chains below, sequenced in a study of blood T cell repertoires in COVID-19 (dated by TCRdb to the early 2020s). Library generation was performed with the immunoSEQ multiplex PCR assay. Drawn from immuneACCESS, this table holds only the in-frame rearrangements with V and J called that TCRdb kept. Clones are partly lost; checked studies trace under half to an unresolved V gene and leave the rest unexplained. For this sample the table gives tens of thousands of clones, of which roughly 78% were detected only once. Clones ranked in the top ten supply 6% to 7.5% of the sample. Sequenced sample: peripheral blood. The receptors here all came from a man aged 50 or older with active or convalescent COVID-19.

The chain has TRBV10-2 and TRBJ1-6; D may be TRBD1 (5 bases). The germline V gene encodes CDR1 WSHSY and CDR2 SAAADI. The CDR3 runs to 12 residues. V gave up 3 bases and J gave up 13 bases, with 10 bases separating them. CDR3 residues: CASSDQRGPLHF. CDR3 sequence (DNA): TGCGCCAGCAGTGACCAAAGGGGCCCCCTCCACTTT.

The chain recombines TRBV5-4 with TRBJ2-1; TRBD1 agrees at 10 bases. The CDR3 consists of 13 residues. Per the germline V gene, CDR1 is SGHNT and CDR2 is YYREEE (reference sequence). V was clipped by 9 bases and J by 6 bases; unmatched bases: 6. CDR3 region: CATGQGEANEQFF. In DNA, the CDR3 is TGTGCCACTGGACAGGGGGAAGCCAATGAGCAGTTCTTC.

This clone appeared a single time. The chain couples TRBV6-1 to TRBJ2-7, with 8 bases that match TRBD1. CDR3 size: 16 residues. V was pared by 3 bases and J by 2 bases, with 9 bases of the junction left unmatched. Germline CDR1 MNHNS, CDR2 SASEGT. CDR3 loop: CASSDGTGQVAYEQYV. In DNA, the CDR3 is TGTGCCAGCAGTGACGGGACAGGTCAAGTTGCCTACGAGCAGTACGTC.

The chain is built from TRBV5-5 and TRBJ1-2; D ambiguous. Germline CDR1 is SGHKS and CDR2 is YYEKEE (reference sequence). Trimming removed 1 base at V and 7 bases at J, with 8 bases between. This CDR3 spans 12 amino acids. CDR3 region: CASSLLSSGYTF. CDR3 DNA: TGTGCCAGCAGCTTGTTGAGTAGTGGCTACACCTTC.

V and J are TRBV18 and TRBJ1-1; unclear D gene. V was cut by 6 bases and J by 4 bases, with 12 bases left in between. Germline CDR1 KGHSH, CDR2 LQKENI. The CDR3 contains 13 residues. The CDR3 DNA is TGTGCCAGCTCGGCCGGGAGATTCACTGAAGCTTTCTTT. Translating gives CASSAGRFTEAFF.

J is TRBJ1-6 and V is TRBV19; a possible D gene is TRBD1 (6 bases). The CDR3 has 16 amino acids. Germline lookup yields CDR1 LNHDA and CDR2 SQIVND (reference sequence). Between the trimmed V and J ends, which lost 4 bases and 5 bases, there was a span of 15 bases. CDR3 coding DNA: TGTGCCAGTAGTAGGTGGGACCAGGGGAATAATTCACCCCTCCACTTT. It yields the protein CASSRWDQGNNSPLHF.